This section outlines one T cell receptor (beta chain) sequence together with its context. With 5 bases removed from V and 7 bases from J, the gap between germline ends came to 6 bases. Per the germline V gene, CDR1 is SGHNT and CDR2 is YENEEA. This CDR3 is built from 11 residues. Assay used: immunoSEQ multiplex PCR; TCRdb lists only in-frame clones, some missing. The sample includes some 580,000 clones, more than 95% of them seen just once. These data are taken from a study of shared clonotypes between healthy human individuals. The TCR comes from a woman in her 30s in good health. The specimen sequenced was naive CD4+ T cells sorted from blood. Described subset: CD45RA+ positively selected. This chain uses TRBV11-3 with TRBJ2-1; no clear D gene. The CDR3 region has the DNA TGTGCCAGCAGCCCACGGAATGAGCAGTTCTTC. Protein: CASSPRNEQFF.